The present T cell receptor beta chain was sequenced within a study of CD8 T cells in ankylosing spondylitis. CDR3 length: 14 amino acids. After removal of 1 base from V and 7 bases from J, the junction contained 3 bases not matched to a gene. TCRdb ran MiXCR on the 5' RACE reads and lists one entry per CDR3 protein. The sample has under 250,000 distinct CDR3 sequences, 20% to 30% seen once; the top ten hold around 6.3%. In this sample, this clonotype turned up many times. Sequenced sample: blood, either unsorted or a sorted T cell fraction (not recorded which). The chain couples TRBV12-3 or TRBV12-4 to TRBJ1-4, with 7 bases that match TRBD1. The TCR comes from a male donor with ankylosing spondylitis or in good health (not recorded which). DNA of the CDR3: TGTGCCAGCAGTTTAGGAGGGGGCGGTGAAAAACTGTTTTTT. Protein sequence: CASSLGGGGEKLFF.